This TCR beta chain was documented in a study of cytomegalovirus exposure and HLA in healthy donors. On this clone itself: The antigen is not known.

Nominal health characterized the donors when sampled, though unrecorded immune exposures were likely. The PCR ran on 60 Vbeta and 13 Jbeta primers. Original methodology: An analysis performed later counted 75 million to 80 million unique TCR beta chains (around 11 million of them shared). The assay was immunoSEQ multiplex PCR, and TCRdb's table has in-frame clones only and misses some. V, J and clone size reflect that table, while D and trimming were determined from the DNA. Of about 230,000 clones in the sample, around 80% were seen once. Findings and caveats of the study: An Asian-associated ancestry cluster reportedly showed fewer N-insertions than the roughly 700-donor mean in a later analysis. With DRB1 most and HLA-C fewest, TCR association rates differed between HLA loci in a later analysis.

Germline V gene lookup returns CDR1 MGHDK and CDR2 SYGVNS. V was clipped by 5 bases and J by 4 bases; unmatched bases: 4. The CDR3 loop spans 14 amino acids. The receptor was isolated from a woman aged 60 to 75 in good health and CMV-seropositive. The sequencing input was PBMCs. The chain recombines TRBV25-1 with TRBJ2-3; 9 bases fit TRBD2. The CDR3 sequence is CASSRASGADTQYF. CDR3 coding DNA: TGTGCCAGCAGTCGGGCTAGCGGGGCAGATACGCAGTATTTT.